The next 4 T cell receptor beta chains were all read from a single sample in a study of beta chain features in type 1 diabetes (dated by TCRdb to 2017 to 2018). General conclusions and limits of the study: Type 1 diabetes patients showed a moderate but significant shortening of TCRB CDR3 length in all four CD4+ subsets.

These receptors have no known antigen. Preparation of the library involved the immunoSEQ multiplex PCR assay. The High Capacity cDNA Reverse Transcription Kit was used to reverse transcribe all of the isolated RNA, meaning that expressed TCRB transcripts were what got sequenced. TCRdb holds this immuneACCESS table with in-frame rearrangements only. Some clones are missing; in checked studies, unresolved V genes explain under half, and the rest has no known cause. The sample records 300,000 to 350,000 clones, approximately 15% of which are singletons. The top ten constitute roughly 0.015% of the sample. The specimen sequenced was naive CD4+ T cells from blood. In light of the paper, this sample's cell subset or site label describes: true naive CD4+ T cells. The receptors originated from a woman under 30 with type 1 diabetes.

The genes are TRBV6-5 and TRBJ1-1; D is unclear. CDR1 is MNHEY, CDR2 SVGAGI, per germline. Trimming shortened V by 8 bases and J by 3 bases, and 7 bases separated the two germline ends. This CDR3 region has 11 residues. CDR3 coding DNA: TGTGCCAGCCAAAGAGACACTGAAGCTTTCTTT. This encodes CASQRDTEAFF.

In its sample, this clone was seen a few times. The chain uses TRBV19 and TRBJ2-7, with a tentative D call TRBD1 (6 bases). The V end lost 3 bases, the J end lost 3 bases, and 9 bases lay between the germline ends. Looked up from germline, CDR1 is LNHDA and CDR2 is SQIVND (reference sequence). The CDR3 has 13 residues. The CDR3, as DNA: TGTGCCAGTAGTATTGCACAGGGCTACGAGCAGTACTTC. Its protein product is CASSIAQGYEQYF. The complete variable domain, with remaining parts taken from reference TRBV19 and TRBJ2-7, reads DGGITQSPKYLFRKEGQNVTLSCEQNLNHDAMYWYRQDPGQGLRLIYYSQIVNDFQKGDIAEGYSVSREKKESFPLTVTSAQKNPTAFYLCASSIAQGYEQYFGPGTRLTVT.

The chain recombines TRBV9 with TRBJ2-7; 8 nucleotides align to TRBD2. Germline loops: CDR1 SGDLS, CDR2 YYNGEE. V gave up 3 bases and J gave up 3 bases; unmatched junction bases: 11. The CDR3 runs 16 residues. The CDR3 spells CASSAVVGGRNYEQYF. In nucleotides, the CDR3 is TGTGCCAGCAGCGCTGTGGTTGGCGGGAGGAACTACGAGCAGTACTTC. Complete variable domain (other parts from reference TRBV9 and TRBJ2-7): DSGVTQTPKHLITATGQRVTLRCSPRSGDLSVYWYQQSLDQGLQFLIQYYNGEERAKGNILERFSAQQFPDLHSELNLSSLELGDSALYFCASSAVVGGRNYEQYFGPGTRLTVT.

The table lists this clone with a few counts. The rearrangement joins TRBV7-8 to TRBJ2-7; perhaps TRBD1 as D (5 bases). V gave up 0 bases and J gave up 2 bases, with 8 bases separating them. This CDR3 region has 14 residues. Per germline, CDR1 SGHVS and CDR2 FQNEAQ. The CDR3 is CASSLAPGTYEQYF. The CDR3 bases are TGTGCCAGCAGCTTAGCCCCAGGGACCTACGAGCAGTACTTC.